This T cell receptor beta chain was sequenced during a study of T cells after yellow fever vaccination. As for the study in general: SMART-Seq v4 Ultra Low Input prepared the low-cell-number fractions.

This clonotype has more than one count but fewer than ten. V was trimmed by 4 bases and J by 7 bases, leaving 13 bases between them. The CDR3 has 14 residues. Germline V gives CDR1 LGHNA, CDR2 YSLEER. TCRdb redid the calling of the 5' RACE reads with MiXCR, one entry per CDR3 protein. Seen here are some 110,000 distinct CDR3 sequences, around 6.7% observed once, and the top ten hold over 2.5%. This chain uses TRBV4-3 with TRBJ1-4; D is ambiguous. The receptor's source is a man aged 18 to 29 who received the YFV17D yellow fever vaccine. Sequences were derived from CD4+ T cells sorted from PBMCs, sampled 35 to 50 days after the first yellow fever vaccination. CDR3 DNA: TGCGCCAGCAGCCCACGTATGGCGGGTGAAAAACTGTTTTTT. Its protein product is CASSPRMAGEKLFF.